The text below deals with one T cell receptor beta chain. Between the trimmed V and J ends, which lost 7 bases and 2 bases, there was a span of 15 bases. From germline, CDR1 is LNHDA and CDR2 SQIVND (reference sequence). The CDR3 is made up of 15 amino acids. The sample comes from a study of ipilimumab plus nivolumab after autologous stem cell transplantation. Study in general: The myeloma cohort included high-risk transplant-naive patients and patients relapsing within 3 years of a first autologous transplant.

Using immunoSEQ multiplex PCR, the repertoire was profiled, and TCRdb retains in-frame clones only, with some absent. The table lists under 2,000 clones, around nine tenths of them singletons, with 20% to 25% in the top ten. Patients got ipilimumab 1 mg/kg beginning 14 to 28 days post-transplant. The source material was PBMCs, sampled in a trial of ipilimumab plus nivolumab as post-transplant consolidation. The receptor was isolated from a male donor with multiple myeloma. This sequence joins TRBV19 and TRBJ1-5; possibly TRBD1 for D (6 bases). The CDR3 spells CASIESRGRNQPQHF. The CDR3 bases are TGTGCCAGTATCGAGAGCAGGGGTCGCAATCAGCCCCAGCATTTT.